The 17 T cell receptor beta chains below were found in one sample sequenced in a study of OX40 agonist ivuxolimab in advanced cancers. Profiled with immunoSEQ multiplex PCR; TCRdb holds only in-frame clones, not every one. This table holds 100,000 to 150,000 clones, about nine tenths found once. The sample consisted of CD4+ or CD8+ T cells sorted from blood, taken in a trial of the OX40 agonist ivuxolimab. The receptor source for this set is an adult with an advanced solid tumor such as melanoma, head and neck, liver or kidney cancer.

This sequence joins TRBV7-9 and TRBJ2-7, with TRBD1 identical over 7 bases. Germline CDR1 is SEHNR and CDR2 is FQNEAQ (reference sequence). The junction had 8 bases not matched to a gene; V was cut back by 1 base and J by 2 bases. The CDR3 has 16 amino acids. CDR3: CASSLGQDRPPYEQYF. The CDR3 nucleotides read TGTGCCAGCAGCTTAGGGCAGGACAGGCCCCCCTACGAGCAGTACTTC.

The chain has TRBV28 and TRBJ2-1, with 10 bases aligning to TRBD2. This CDR3 has 16 residues. The germline V gene encodes CDR1 MDHEN and CDR2 SYDVKM. V lost 7 bases, J lost 7 bases, and 13 bases stayed unmatched. CDR3 residues: CASTDKAGGPGNEQFF. Here the CDR3 DNA reads TGTGCCAGCACCGACAAAGCGGGAGGGCCGGGAAATGAGCAGTTCTTC. The variable domain in full, with the rest retrieved from reference TRBV28 and TRBJ2-1, is DVKVTQSSRYLVKRTGEKVFLECVQDMDHENMFWYRQDPGLGLRLIYFSYDVKMKEKGDIPEGYSVSREKKERFSLILESASTNQTSMYLCASTDKAGGPGNEQFFGPGTRLTVL.

CDR3: CASRVQANTEAFF. The CDR3 coding sequence is TGTGCCAGCAGGGTACAGGCTAACACTGAAGCTTTCTTT. V usage is TRBV28 and J usage is TRBJ1-1, with D perhaps TRBD1 (5 bases). Germline CDR1 is MDHEN and CDR2 is SYDVKM. This CDR3 has 13 amino acids. Trimming removed 6 bases from V and 2 bases from J, with 10 bases in between.

J is TRBJ2-2 and V is TRBV7-3; weak D call: TRBD2 (5 bases). Germline V gives CDR1 SGHTA, CDR2 FQGTGA. The germline V and J ends were trimmed by 5 bases and 1 base, with 14 bases remaining between them. CDR3 size: 16 residues. CDR3 nucleotide sequence: TGTGCCAGCAGCCCCCTGGCTAGCTTGAACACCGGGGAGCTGTTTTTT. Translating gives CASSPLASLNTGELFF. The variable domain in full, completed from reference TRBV7-3 and TRBJ2-2, reads GAGVSQTPSNKVTEKGKYVELRCDPISGHTALYWYRQSLGQGPEFLIYFQGTGAADDSGLPNDRFFAVRPEGSVSTLKIQRTERGDSAVYLCASSPLASLNTGELFFGEGSRLTVL.

The chain combines TRBV28 with TRBJ1-5, with 11 bases that match TRBD1. CDR3 length: 15 amino acids. CDR1 and CDR2 from the germline V gene are MDHEN and SYDVKM. The V and J ends lost 4 bases and 8 bases, in that order; junction bases with no gene match: 7. The DNA for the CDR3 is TGTGCCAGCAGTTCCCGGACAGGGGGCGGGGAGCCCCAGCATTTT. Its translation is CASSSRTGGGEPQHF. The variable domain in full, completed from reference TRBV28 and TRBJ1-5, reads DVKVTQSSRYLVKRTGEKVFLECVQDMDHENMFWYRQDPGLGLRLIYFSYDVKMKEKGDIPEGYSVSREKKERFSLILESASTNQTSMYLCASSSRTGGGEPQHFGDGTRLSIL.

The chain combines TRBV2 with TRBJ1-6; 9 bases agree with TRBD1. Looked up from germline, CDR1 is SNHLY and CDR2 is FYNNEI. The CDR3 length is 14 residues. Germline trimming cut 7 bases from V and 7 bases from J; bases unmatched to any gene: 5. CDR3 sequence reads: CASILQGANSPLHF. CDR3 sequence (DNA): TGTGCCAGCATCTTACAGGGGGCAAATTCACCCCTCCACTTT.

This clone was seen only a few times. Germline is not matched at one junction end, which may reflect a read error. This chain uses TRBV7-2 with TRBJ1-2, with 9 bases matching TRBD1. Germline CDR1 reads SGHTA; CDR2 reads FQGNSA. This CDR3 has 15 residues. The CDR3 DNA sequence: TGTGCCAGCAACTTAGAGAACAGGGGGCAAGGTGGCTACACCTTC. Amino acids: CASNLENRGQGGYTF.

Points on this clone: The identical CDR3 is also encoded by other nucleotide sequences in the sample. This chain links TRBV25-1 with TRBJ1-4; D gene unclear. Per the germline V gene, CDR1 is MGHDK and CDR2 is SYGVNS. CDR3 length: 14 amino acids. V was clipped by 2 bases and J by 2 bases, with 6 bases between them. The CDR3 protein is CASSETATNEKLFF. As DNA, the CDR3 is TGTGCCAGCAGTGAAACAGCTACTAATGAAAAACTGTTTTTT.

V usage is TRBV19 and J usage is TRBJ1-1; tentative D call: TRBD1 (5 bases). Germline V lookup: CDR1 LNHDA, CDR2 SQIVND (reference sequence). V was trimmed by 5 bases and J by 1 base, leaving 8 bases between them. The CDR3 spans 13 residues. CDR3 in DNA: TGTGCCAGTAGTGGGGGAGCGAACACTGAAGCTTTCTTT. It codes for CASSGGANTEAFF.

This chain joins TRBV5-4 and TRBJ1-1; 9 positions agree with TRBD1. There are 14 residues in the CDR3. CDR1 SGHNT and CDR2 YYREEE come from the germline V gene (reference sequence). V was clipped by 4 bases and J by 1 base; unmatched bases: 2. CDR3 loop: CASSRGQGNTEAFF. The CDR3 DNA reads as TGTGCCAGCAGCCGGGGACAGGGGAACACTGAAGCTTTCTTT.

The chain has TRBV7-9 and TRBJ2-2; a weak D match, TRBD1 (6 bases). V was shortened by 0 bases and J by 3 bases, with 8 bases between the two germline ends. CDR3 length: 15 amino acids. Per the germline V gene, CDR1 is SEHNR and CDR2 is FQNEAQ (reference sequence). The DNA of the CDR3 is TGTGCCAGCAGCTTAGCGGACAGTTACACCGGGGAGCTGTTTTTT. Its translation: CASSLADSYTGELFF.

This sequence joins TRBV30 and TRBJ2-7, with 10 bases fitting TRBD1. The V gene end was trimmed by 0 bases and the J gene end by 6 bases; junction bases not matched to a gene: 11. Germline V gives CDR1 GTSNPN, CDR2 SVGIG (reference sequence). This CDR3 region has 16 residues. CDR3 sequence: CAWSVHNRGTGVEQYF. The CDR3 region has the DNA TGTGCCTGGAGTGTCCACAATCGGGGGACAGGGGTCGAGCAGTACTTC.

The chain links TRBV2 to TRBJ2-1; D may correspond to TRBD1 or TRBD2 (5 bases each). Per germline, CDR1 SNHLY and CDR2 FYNNEI. CDR3 size: 14 residues. V lost 7 bases and J lost 4, with 14 bases in between. As DNA, the CDR3 is TGTGCCAGCAAGGGGACGGTTTCGTACAATGAGCAGTTCTTC. Amino acids: CASKGTVSYNEQFF.

This clone was observed a single time. This chain connects TRBV6-6 to TRBJ2-5, with 8 bases lining up with TRBD1. Germline loops: CDR1 MNHNY, CDR2 SVGAGI (reference sequence). This CDR3 is 14 amino acids long. With V trimmed by 6 bases and J by 5 bases, 8 bases remained unmatched. This CDR3 is CASRNRGVRETQYF. The CDR3 nucleotides are TGTGCCAGCAGGAACAGGGGGGTCAGGGAGACCCAGTACTTC.

The V and J genes are TRBV5-1 and TRBJ1-2, with TRBD1 matching 10 bases. CDR1 SGHRS and CDR2 YFSETQ come from the germline V gene. This CDR3 comprises 14 residues. J gave up 3 bases and V 4 bases, and 3 bases lay outside the gene matches. The CDR3 here is CASSHGTGDYGYTF. The CDR3 nucleotides are TGCGCCAGCAGCCACGGGACAGGGGACTATGGCTACACCTTC.

This chain connects TRBV2 to TRBJ2-3; 8 bases map to TRBD2. The germline gives CDR1 SNHLY, CDR2 FYNNEI. V was pared by 5 bases and J by 8 bases, with 9 bases of the junction left unmatched. The CDR3 contains 14 residues. CDR3 region: CASSISGGPGTQYF. The CDR3 DNA sequence: TGTGCCAGCAGTATATCGGGAGGGCCTGGTACGCAGTATTTT.

V usage is TRBV12-5 and J usage is TRBJ2-5, with TRBD2 matching over 16 bases. Per germline, CDR1 LGHNT and CDR2 FRNRAP. The CDR3 length is 18 residues. The V gene end was trimmed by 4 bases and the J gene end by 4 bases; junction bases not matched to a gene: 9. The CDR3 DNA is TGTGCTAGTGGTTCACCGGGACTAGCGGGAGGGCCAGGAGAGACCCAGTACTTC. Translated: CASGSPGLAGGPGETQYF.